This T cell receptor (beta chain) emerged from a study of shared clonotypes between healthy human individuals. Study background: Sampling drew on donors who were a couple of women and three men aged 18 to 49.

General study points: Limitation of the genetic and exposure-history diversity represented came from the few donors.

Regarding this clone: What it binds is unknown.

In the original processing: ImmunoSEQ junction-only sequences lacked quality scores, so their filtering differed. Clones were read by immunoSEQ multiplex PCR, and TCRdb kept only the in-frame ones, dropping some. The D gene and trimming were derived from the DNA, and the V and J assignments and clone size from that table. This table holds about half a million clones, roughly 80% found once. V lost 5 bases and J lost 2; bases outside the gene matches: 8. Germline V CDR1 and CDR2: SGHAT, FQNNGV. The length of the CDR3 is 15 residues. The donors, all of them Caucasian adults, lived in Nashville, Tennessee.

The rearrangement links TRBV11-2 to TRBJ2-7, with 8 bases that match TRBD1. This TCR came from a woman aged 40 to 50 in good health. Some clones in this sample may be carry-over from other donors' samples. Material: PBMCs. The CDR3 reads CASSPLRGPTYEQYF. The CDR3 nucleotides are TGTGCCAGCAGCCCCCTCAGGGGGCCCACCTACGAGCAGTACTTC.